The TCR beta chain under discussion was sequenced for a study of beta chain features in type 1 diabetes. The study reverse transcribed the entire isolated RNA, so it sequenced expressed TCRB transcripts. Sequenced by immunoSEQ multiplex PCR; TCRdb stores in-frame clones only, minus some. The sample has around 250,000 clones; 25% to 30% are singletons. The ends lost 3 bases at V and 5 bases at J; junction bases unmatched: 5. The CDR3 consists of 13 residues. The germline V gene has CDR1 SQVTM and CDR2 ANQGSEA. V gene TRBV29-1 combines with J gene TRBJ1-1, with 8 bases aligning to TRBD1. This sequence originates from a man younger than 40 in good health. Sequencing was done on a sample of central memory CD4+ T cells from blood. This chain's CDR3 is CSVDRGLGTEAFF. The CDR3 DNA follows: TGCAGCGTTGACAGGGGGCTGGGAACTGAAGCTTTCTTT. The whole variable domain, filled in from reference TRBV29-1 and TRBJ1-1, reads SAVISQKPSRDICQRGTSLTIQCQVDSQVTMMFWYRQQPGQSLTLIATANQGSEATYESGFVIDKFPISRPNLTFSTLTVSNMSPEDSSIYLCSVDRGLGTEAFFGQGTRLTVV.